The next 15 T cell receptor beta chains were all read from a single sample in a study of human T cells and chemical hapten exposure. Sample time point: pre-sensitization, week 0. As for treatment: therapeutic diphenylcyclopropenone sensitization with weekly scalp DPC. TCRdb independently ran MiXCR on the RACE reads; one entry per CDR3 protein. The sample comprises more than 300,000 distinct CDR3 sequences, approximately 5% of which are singletons, and around 8% rests with the top ten. The sequencing used whole blood, collected in connection with sensitization to the hapten diphenylcyclopropenone (DPC). These TCRs come from a woman younger than 35 with alopecia areata. Some clones in this sample may be carry-over from other donors' samples.

This clonotype was observed a few times. The CDR3 DNA is TGCGCCAGCAGCCAAGACCGGGACAGCAAGCGCTCTGGGGCCAACGTCCTGACTTTC. It translates to CASSQDRDSKRSGANVLTF. The chain combines TRBV4-3 with TRBJ2-6; 7 nucleotides match TRBD1. The CDR3 contains 19 residues. Trimming at V came to 0 bases and at J to 0 bases, leaving 8 bases not matched to a gene. Germline V lookup: CDR1 LGHNA, CDR2 YSLEER.

This clonotype was picked up many times. This chain joins TRBV12-3 or TRBV12-4 and TRBJ2-7; D is perhaps TRBD2 (5 bases). Trimming removed 5 bases from V and 0 bases from J, with 8 bases in between. There are 13 residues in the CDR3. The CDR3 here is CASSRDYSYEQYF. The CDR3 DNA sequence: TGTGCCAGCAGTCGAGACTACTCCTACGAGCAGTACTTC.

This clonotype has ten or more counts. This rearrangement joins TRBV24-1 to TRBJ2-1, with 8 bases fitting TRBD1. CDR3 size: 12 residues. Germline CDR1 is KGHDR and CDR2 is SFDVKD. V shed 4 bases and J 12 bases; nucleotides not matched to a gene: 4. The CDR3 region is CATSDLDRGQFF. CDR3 DNA sequence: TGTGCCACCAGTGACCTAGACAGGGGGCAGTTCTTC.

The genes are TRBV6-5 and TRBJ1-1, with 11 bases lining up with TRBD1. V shed 6 bases and J 0 bases; nucleotides not matched to a gene: 3. The CDR3 contains 15 residues. The germline V gene has CDR1 MNHEY and CDR2 SVGAGI. The CDR3: CASRRDRGMNTEAFF. The DNA of the CDR3 is TGTGCCAGCAGACGGGACAGGGGGATGAACACTGAAGCTTTCTTT.

V usage is TRBV12-3 or TRBV12-4 and J usage is TRBJ1-1, with TRBD1 identical over 8 bases. The CDR3 has 13 residues. J gave up 7 bases and V 5 bases, and 6 bases lay outside the gene matches. The CDR3 bases are TGTGCCAGCAGTCAGACAGGGGAGGGTGAAGCTTTCTTT. It translates to CASSQTGEGEAFF.

This clonotype was seen repeatedly, ten times or more. The rearrangement links TRBV6-5 to TRBJ1-4; no definite D call. Per germline, CDR1 MNHEY and CDR2 SVGAGI. V dropped 4 bases and J dropped 0 bases, with 12 bases sitting between them. The CDR3 is 16 residues long. CDR3 in amino acids: CASSFRGATTNEKLFF. The DNA of the CDR3 is TGTGCCAGCAGTTTTCGGGGTGCTACAACTAATGAAAAACTGTTTTTT.

This clonotype was counted at least ten times. V is TRBV20-1 and J is TRBJ2-2; TRBD2 is a possible D gene (5 bases). V lost 5 bases and J 1 base, leaving 11 bases between the germline ends. Germline V gives CDR1 DFQATT, CDR2 SNEGSKA (reference sequence). The length of the CDR3 is 14 residues. The CDR3 protein is CSAGGRENTGELFF. DNA of the CDR3: TGCAGTGCTGGCGGACGGGAGAACACCGGGGAGCTGTTTTTT.

V gene TRBV5-1 combines with J gene TRBJ2-5, with a tentative D call TRBD1 (5 bases). The CDR3 contains 16 residues. Trimming removed 6 bases at V and 7 bases at J, with 25 bases between. Per the germline V gene, CDR1 is SGHRS and CDR2 is YFSETQ. The CDR3 loop reads CASKLGDSSPKGTQYF. The CDR3 DNA reads TGCGCCAGCAAGTTAGGTGACAGTTCCCCAAAAGGGACCCAGTACTTC.

This clonotype was observed a few times. The rearrangement joins TRBV28 to TRBJ2-2, with D maybe TRBD2 (5 bases). V lost 4 bases and J 5 bases, leaving 11 bases between the germline ends. Germline loops: CDR1 MDHEN, CDR2 SYDVKM. This CDR3 contains 14 residues. CDR3 protein: CASSSRTGTGELFF. The CDR3 nucleotides are TGTGCCAGCAGTTCAAGGACTGGGACCGGGGAGCTGTTTTTT. The full variable domain, completed using reference TRBV28 and TRBJ2-2, is DVKVTQSSRYLVKRTGEKVFLECVQDMDHENMFWYRQDPGLGLRLIYFSYDVKMKEKGDIPEGYSVSREKKERFSLILESASTNQTSMYLCASSSRTGTGELFFGEGSRLTVL.

V usage is TRBV27 and J usage is TRBJ2-7; tentatively, D is TRBD2 (5 bases). The CDR3 totals 16 residues. The germline V gene has CDR1 MNHEY and CDR2 SMNVEV (reference sequence). Between the trimmed V and J ends, which lost 5 bases and 4 bases, there was a span of 21 bases. CDR3 coding DNA: TGTGCCAGCAGTCCACCCCCGCACAGCGGCCTTTACGAGCAGTACTTC. Translated: CASSPPPHSGLYEQYF.

This clonotype was seen ten or more times. The J gene is TRBJ1-1, the V gene TRBV9; no definite D call. The CDR3 has 14 amino acids. The ends were cut back, 0 bases at V and 6 bases at J, with 12 bases in the middle. CDR1 is SGDLS, CDR2 YYNGEE, per germline. CDR3 sequence (DNA): TGTGCCAGCAGCGTAGGAGCGGGATCCGCTGAAGCTTTCTTT. This codes for CASSVGAGSAEAFF.

The sample holds a few counts of this clonotype. The CDR3 region is CASSLASGDGYEQFF. Written as DNA, the CDR3 is TGTGCCAGCAGCTTAGCTAGCGGGGATGGTTATGAGCAGTTCTTC. V is TRBV7-2 and J is TRBJ2-1; TRBD2 matches 8 bases. From germline, CDR1 is SGHTA and CDR2 FQGNSA. The trim removed 0 bases at V and 8 bases at J, leaving 6 bases unmatched. The CDR3 runs to 15 residues.

This clonotype came up a few times. The CDR3 nucleotides read TGCAGTGCCGGCGGGTTTAACTATGGCTACACCTTC. It specifies CSAGGFNYGYTF. The V and J genes are TRBV20-1 and TRBJ1-2; D uncertain. CDR1 and CDR2 from the germline V gene are DFQATT and SNEGSKA (reference sequence). The V end was cut by 6 bases, the J end by 1 base, with 9 bases between. The CDR3 totals 12 residues.

This clonotype showed up just a few times. The chain carries TRBV6-2 or TRBV6-3 and TRBJ2-5; D is uncertain. The CDR3 has 13 amino acids. Germline CDR1 is MNHEY and CDR2 is SVGEGT. V lost 6 bases and J 1 base, leaving 9 bases between the germline ends. The CDR3 DNA reads TGTGCCAGCAGCAAGCGAATCCAAGAGACCCAGTACTTC. This translates into CASSKRIQETQYF.

This clonotype occurred many times. The J gene is TRBJ1-3, the V gene TRBV14; no definite D call. The CDR3 runs 13 residues. Trimming took off 4 bases at V and 3 bases at J, with 7 bases between the two ends. The germline CDR1 and CDR2 sequences are SGHDN and FVKESK. The CDR3 loop is CASSRGLGNTIYF. CDR3 bases: TGTGCCAGCAGCCGTGGCCTTGGAAACACCATATATTTT.